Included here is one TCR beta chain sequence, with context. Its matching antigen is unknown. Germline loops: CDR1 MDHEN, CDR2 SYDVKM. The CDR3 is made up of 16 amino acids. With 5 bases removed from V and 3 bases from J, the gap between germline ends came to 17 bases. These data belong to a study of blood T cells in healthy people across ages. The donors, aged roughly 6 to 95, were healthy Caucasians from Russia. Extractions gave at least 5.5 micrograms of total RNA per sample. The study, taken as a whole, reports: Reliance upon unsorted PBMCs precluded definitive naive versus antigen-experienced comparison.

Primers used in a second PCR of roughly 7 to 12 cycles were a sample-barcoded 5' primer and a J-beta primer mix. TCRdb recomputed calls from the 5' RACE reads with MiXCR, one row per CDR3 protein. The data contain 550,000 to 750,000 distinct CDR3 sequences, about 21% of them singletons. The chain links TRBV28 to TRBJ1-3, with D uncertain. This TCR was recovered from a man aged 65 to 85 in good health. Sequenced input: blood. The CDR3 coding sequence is TGTGCCAGCAGTCCGCCGGTGGGTTTGGGTGGAAACACCATATATTTT. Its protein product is CASSPPVGLGGNTIYF. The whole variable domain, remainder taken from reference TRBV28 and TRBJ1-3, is DVKVTQSSRYLVKRTGEKVFLECVQDMDHENMFWYRQDPGLGLRLIYFSYDVKMKEKGDIPEGYSVSREKKERFSLILESASTNQTSMYLCASSPPVGLGGNTIYFGEGSWLTVV.